The entry below gives a single TCR beta chain sequence along with its context. This clonotype was seen only once. Which antigen it targets is not known. Qualities for individual bases were not recorded, and no much larger clone is one base off. One read represents weak support. This specimen belongs to a study of type 1 regulatory T cells (dated by TCRdb to the early 2020s). A note on the overall study: The study characterized an in vitro protocol that generated a Tr1-enriched, alloantigen-specific CD4 T cell product named T-allo10. T-allo10 was being evaluated clinically in patients with hematological malignancies who were receiving allogeneic hematopoietic stem cell transplantation.

Study-wide conclusions, independent of this receptor: Compared with non-Tr1 cells, Tr1 cells had a narrower TCR repertoire, and the study took this difference to reflect clonal expansion driven by alloantigen.

Instrument used: Illumina MiSeq. The public reads were reprocessed in TCRdb via fastp at Q25 and MiXCR, keeping in-frame beta chains. Merged by CDR3 protein, the rows form single entries marked with the most common genes and DNA. For this sample there are under 85,000 distinct CDR3 sequences; around 49% appear just once. Of the sample, less than 2.5% is held by the ten largest clones. The CDR3 starts with the cysteine, ends with the phenylalanine, and has 13 residues. The entry retains the CDR3 DNA only, 39 bases that are in frame from base 1. Reading the germline V gene (reference sequence) gives CDR1 GTSNPN and CDR2 SVGIG. V loses 3 bases, J loses 4 bases, and the germline ends lie 12 bases apart.

The receptor's source is a human donor in good health. Recombination linked TRBV30 to TRBJ1-2; the D region possibly corresponds to TRBD1 (6 bases align). Sequenced material: cultured non-Tr1 T cells, either the whole culture or a sorted T cell fraction (not recorded which). This specimen's cell subset or site label, interpreted: non-Tr1 population from the T-allo10 product. The DNA sequence is as follows: TGTGCCTGGAGGCCTAGAGGGGGCTATGGCTACACCTTC. Translated, this is CAWRPRGGYGYTF.